This T cell receptor beta chain derives from a study of OX40 agonist ivuxolimab in advanced cancers. General observations from the study: The 0.1-3.0 mg/kg partial responders had among the lowest clonal expansion.

The CDR3 sequence is 13 residues long. The V and J ends lost 3 bases and 1 base respectively, with 6 bases between them. Germline CDR1 and CDR2: LNHDA and SQIVND (reference sequence). A word on this clone: The target antigen is unknown.

The method was immunoSEQ multiplex PCR; TCRdb's version includes in-frame clones alone and lacks a portion of them. Altogether 65,000 to 75,000 clones are present, roughly 80% being singletons, with the ten largest covering less than 7.5%. The sample here was CD4+ or CD8+ T cells sorted from blood, taken in a trial of the OX40 agonist ivuxolimab. This chain links TRBV19 with TRBJ1-1; D not certain. The source is an adult with an advanced solid tumor such as melanoma, head and neck, liver or kidney cancer. The CDR3 nucleotides read TGTGCCAGTAGTATGTTGCAGAACACTGAAGCTTTCTTT. Its translation: CASSMLQNTEAFF.